This TCR beta chain was profiled in a study of cytomegalovirus exposure and HLA in healthy donors (dated by TCRdb to 2016 to 2017). Study-wide context: The roughly 700 repertoires of the first cohort and the roughly 110 validation repertoires were produced on the same platform, according to a later analysis. The study aimed to test whether cataloging public T cell receptors could reveal signatures of past pathogen exposure. Besides the first cohort of around 670 subjects, a separate validation cohort made up of roughly 120 different subjects was used. To predict cytomegalovirus infection status, the study combined high-throughput TCR immunosequencing, statistical association of individual TCRs with disease status, and machine learning.

Separate from the approximately 700-subject first cohort, the validation cohort of 120 subjects was the group to which the donors belonged. CDR3 length: 14 amino acids, cysteine to phenylalanine. Left in the record is the CDR3 DNA by itself, 42 bases read in frame from the first base. Via the germline V gene (reference sequence), CDR1 is SGHNT and CDR2 YYREEE. The junction shows trimming of 4 bases on V and 9 bases on J, plus 20 bases between the germline ends. Of note for this clone: What this receptor recognizes is not known. No base qualities exist here, and no much larger clone lies one base off it.

General conclusions and limits of the study: The study listed 150 to 200 TCR beta chains as associated with cytomegalovirus. Across donors, most TCR sequences were observed very rarely, whereas some public TCRs were present in many individuals. In vitro tests confirmed that three of the cytomegalovirus-associated TCR beta chains recognize cytomegalovirus antigens. In both the original and validation cohorts, the classifier was reported to diagnose cytomegalovirus status with high specificity and sensitivity. Subsequent analysis determined that TCRs grouped into clusters in the first cohort also showed a tendency toward co-occurrence across the 120 or so validation repertoires, and 85% to 95% of cluster scores exceeded 0. According to the authors, the approach could potentially be generalized to other disease states and immunological phenotypes. A later analysis lacked HLA typing for the validation cohort, so it scored co-occurrence in that cohort across all 120 repertoires.

Preparation of the library involved the immunoSEQ multiplex PCR assay. Turning to the authors' computational methods: A statistical classification framework was built for diagnosing cytomegalovirus status from the catalog of TCR beta chain sequences. TCRdb stores this immuneACCESS table with in-frame sequences only. Part of the clones is absent; in the studies checked, under half of the shortfall reflects unresolved V genes, and no reason is known for the rest. That table furnishes V, J and clone size, whereas the DNA furnished D and trimming. The sample includes 330,000 or so clones, with about nine tenths observed a single time. Approximately 0.84% of the sample belongs to the ten largest clones.

The chain is assembled from TRBV5-4 and TRBJ2-7, and TRBD2 may be the D gene, going by 5 matching bases. The sequenced sample consisted of PBMCs. The TCR originated in a woman aged 18-29 years in good health and CMV-seronegative. The DNA sequence is as follows: TGTGCCAGCAGCGCCGGGAACTCCTACGAGGGGCAGTACTTC. It specifies CASSAGNSYEGQYF.